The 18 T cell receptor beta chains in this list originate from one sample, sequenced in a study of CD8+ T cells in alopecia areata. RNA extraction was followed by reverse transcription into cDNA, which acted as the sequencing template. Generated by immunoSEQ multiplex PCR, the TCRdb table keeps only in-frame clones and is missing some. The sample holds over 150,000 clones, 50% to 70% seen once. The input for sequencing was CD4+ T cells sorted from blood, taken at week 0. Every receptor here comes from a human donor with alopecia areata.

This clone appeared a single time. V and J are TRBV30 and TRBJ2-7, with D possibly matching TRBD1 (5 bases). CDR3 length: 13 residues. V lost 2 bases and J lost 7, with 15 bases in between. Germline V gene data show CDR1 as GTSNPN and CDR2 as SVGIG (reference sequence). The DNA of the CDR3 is TGTGCCTGGAGTAGGGGTCTCCAGTTGGAGCAGTACTTC. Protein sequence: CAWSRGLQLEQYF.

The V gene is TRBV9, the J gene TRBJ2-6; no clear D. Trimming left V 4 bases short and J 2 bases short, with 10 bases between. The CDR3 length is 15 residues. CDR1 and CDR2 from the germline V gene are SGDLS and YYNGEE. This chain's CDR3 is CASSPDGTGANVLTF. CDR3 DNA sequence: TGTGCCAGCAGCCCGGACGGAACTGGGGCCAACGTCCTGACTTTC.

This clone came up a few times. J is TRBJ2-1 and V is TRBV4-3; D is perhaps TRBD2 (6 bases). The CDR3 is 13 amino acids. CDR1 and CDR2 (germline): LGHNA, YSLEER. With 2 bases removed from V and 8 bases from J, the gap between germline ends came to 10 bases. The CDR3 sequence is CASSQISGDEQFF. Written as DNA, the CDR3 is TGCGCCAGCAGCCAAATTAGCGGAGATGAGCAGTTCTTC.

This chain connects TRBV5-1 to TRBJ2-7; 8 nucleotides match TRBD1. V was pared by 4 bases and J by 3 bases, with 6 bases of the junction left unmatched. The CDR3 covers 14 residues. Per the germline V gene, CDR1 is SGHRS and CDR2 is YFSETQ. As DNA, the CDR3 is TGCGCCAGCAGCCCCGACAGGGGTTACTACGAGCAGTACTTC. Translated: CASSPDRGYYEQYF.

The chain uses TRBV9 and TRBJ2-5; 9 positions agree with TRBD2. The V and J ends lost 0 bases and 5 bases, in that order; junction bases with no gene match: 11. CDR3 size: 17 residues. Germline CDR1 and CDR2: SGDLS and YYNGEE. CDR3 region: CASSVGSAGGPLETQYF. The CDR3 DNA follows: TGTGCCAGCAGCGTAGGATCGGCGGGGGGGCCGTTGGAGACCCAGTACTTC.

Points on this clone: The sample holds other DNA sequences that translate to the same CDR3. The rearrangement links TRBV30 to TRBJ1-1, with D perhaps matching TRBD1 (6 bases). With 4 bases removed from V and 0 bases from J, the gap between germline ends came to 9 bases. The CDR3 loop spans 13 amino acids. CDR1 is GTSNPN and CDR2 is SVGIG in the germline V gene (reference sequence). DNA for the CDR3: TGTGCCTGGAAGGGGGGTATGAACACTGAAGCTTTCTTT. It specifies CAWKGGMNTEAFF.

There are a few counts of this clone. The CDR3 DNA sequence: TGTGCCAGCAGTGTTGGGACAGGGAACACCGGGGAGCTGTTTTTT. This codes for CASSVGTGNTGELFF. The chain has TRBV11-2 and TRBJ2-2; 8 bases map to TRBD1. This CDR3 spans 15 amino acids. With V trimmed by 6 bases and J by 1 base, 4 bases remained unmatched. Germline CDR1 and CDR2: SGHAT and FQNNGV.

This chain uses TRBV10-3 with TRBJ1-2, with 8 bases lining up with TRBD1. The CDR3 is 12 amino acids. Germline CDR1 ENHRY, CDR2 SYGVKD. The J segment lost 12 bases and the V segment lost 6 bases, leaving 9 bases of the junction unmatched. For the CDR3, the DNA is TGTGCCATCAGAAAAGAACAGGGGGGGAACACCTTC. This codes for CAIRKEQGGNTF.

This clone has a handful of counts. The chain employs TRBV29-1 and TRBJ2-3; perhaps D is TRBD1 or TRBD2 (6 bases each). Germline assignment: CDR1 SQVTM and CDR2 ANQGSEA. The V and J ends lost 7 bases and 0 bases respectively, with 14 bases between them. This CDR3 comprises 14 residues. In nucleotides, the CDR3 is TGCAGCGCCGGGGGCGGCGGGAGCACAGATACGCAGTATTTT. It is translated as CSAGGGGSTDTQYF.

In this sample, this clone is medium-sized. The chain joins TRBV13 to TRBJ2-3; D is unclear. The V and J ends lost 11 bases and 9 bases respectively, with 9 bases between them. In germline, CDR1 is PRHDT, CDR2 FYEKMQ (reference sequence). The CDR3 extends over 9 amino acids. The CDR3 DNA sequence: TGTGCCTCCCGTGGAACGCAGTATTTT. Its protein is CASRGTQYF.

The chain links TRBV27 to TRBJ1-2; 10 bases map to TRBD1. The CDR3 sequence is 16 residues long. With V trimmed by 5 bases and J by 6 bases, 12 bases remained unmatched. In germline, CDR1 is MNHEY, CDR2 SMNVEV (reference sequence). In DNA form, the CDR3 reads TGTGCCAGCAGTCCAACCGACAGGGGGCCTTGGAATGGCTACACCTTC. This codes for CASSPTDRGPWNGYTF.

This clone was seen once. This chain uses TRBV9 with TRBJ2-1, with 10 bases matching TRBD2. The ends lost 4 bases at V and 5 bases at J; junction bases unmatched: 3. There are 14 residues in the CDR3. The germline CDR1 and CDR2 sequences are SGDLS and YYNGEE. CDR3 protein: CASSISGGNNEQFF. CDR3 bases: TGTGCCAGCAGCATTAGCGGGGGGAACAATGAGCAGTTCTTC.

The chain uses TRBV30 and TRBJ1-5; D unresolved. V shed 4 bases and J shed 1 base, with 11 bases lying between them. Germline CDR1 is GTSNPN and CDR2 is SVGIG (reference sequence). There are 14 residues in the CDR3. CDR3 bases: TGTGCCTGGAATTCGGGGATGAGCAATCAGCCCCAGCATTTT. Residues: CAWNSGMSNQPQHF.

CDR3 sequence reads: CASSSVLGNEQFF. The CDR3 DNA reads as TGTGCCAGCAGCTCGGTGCTTGGGAATGAGCAGTTCTTC. This chain uses TRBV5-4 with TRBJ2-1, with D uncertain. The germline V and J ends were trimmed by 3 bases and 7 bases, with 11 bases remaining between them. CDR3 length: 13 residues. The germline V gene encodes CDR1 SGHNT and CDR2 YYREEE (reference sequence).

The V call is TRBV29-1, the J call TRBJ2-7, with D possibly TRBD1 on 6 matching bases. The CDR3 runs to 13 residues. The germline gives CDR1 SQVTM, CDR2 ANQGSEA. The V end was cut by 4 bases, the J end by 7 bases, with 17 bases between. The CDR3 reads CSVARGLLGEQYF. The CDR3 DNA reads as TGCAGCGTTGCCAGGGGCCTTTTAGGAGAGCAGTACTTC.

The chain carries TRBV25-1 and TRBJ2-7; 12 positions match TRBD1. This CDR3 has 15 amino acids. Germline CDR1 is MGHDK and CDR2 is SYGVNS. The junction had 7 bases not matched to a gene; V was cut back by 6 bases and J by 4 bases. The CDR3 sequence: CASRSPGQGAYEQYF. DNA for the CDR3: TGTGCCAGCAGGTCACCGGGACAGGGGGCTTACGAGCAGTACTTC.

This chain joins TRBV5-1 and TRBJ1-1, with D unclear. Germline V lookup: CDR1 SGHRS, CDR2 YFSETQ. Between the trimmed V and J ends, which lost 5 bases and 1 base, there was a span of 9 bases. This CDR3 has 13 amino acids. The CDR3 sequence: CASRPATNTEAFF. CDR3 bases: TGCGCCAGCAGACCGGCCACGAACACTGAAGCTTTCTTT.

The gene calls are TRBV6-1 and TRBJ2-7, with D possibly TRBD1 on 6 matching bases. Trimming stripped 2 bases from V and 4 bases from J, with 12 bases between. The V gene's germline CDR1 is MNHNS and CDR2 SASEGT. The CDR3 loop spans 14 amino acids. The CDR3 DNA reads TGTGCCAGCAGTGAAATGTGGGGGCCGTACGAGCAGTACTTC. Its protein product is CASSEMWGPYEQYF.